This is a list of T cell receptor beta chains from one sample in a study of T-cell memory formation after mild COVID-19. A single record per CDR3 protein comes from TCRdb applying MiXCR to the 5' RACE reads. The sample has approximately 390,000 distinct CDR3 sequences, roughly 15% seen once. The material sequenced was PBMCs or a T cell subset sorted from them (not recorded which). All receptors derive from a young man who had mild COVID-19 (a few samples of this study predate the infection). Cell type and time point are not known. The CDR3 runs from the conserved cysteine through the conserved F or W. Fields, in order: D gene, J gene, CDR3 length, V gene, clone size, CDR3 protein, CDR3 DNA. D genes are given only for firm matches. The size of a clone is reported for some rows only, either as once, few or many, or as a class for expanded clones.

D gene: TRBD1
J gene: TRBJ1-2
CDR3 length: 14
V gene: TRBV3-1
clone size: few
CDR3 protein: CASSQAQGYYGYTF
CDR3 DNA: TGTGCCAGCAGCCAAGCACAGGGGTACTATGGCTACACCTTC

D gene: TRBD1
J gene: TRBJ2-1
CDR3 length: 13
V gene: TRBV29-1
clone size: NA
CDR3 protein: CSVGQGVGNEQFF
CDR3 DNA: TGCAGCGTCGGACAGGGGGTTGGCAATGAGCAGTTCTTC

D gene: NA
J gene: TRBJ1-6
CDR3 length: 13
V gene: TRBV28
clone size: few
CDR3 protein: CASSLTPISPLHF
CDR3 DNA: TGTGCCAGCAGTTTAACTCCTATTTCACCCCTCCACTTT

D gene: NA
J gene: TRBJ2-6
CDR3 length: 16
V gene: TRBV3-1
clone size: few
CDR3 protein: CASSQAGRAGANVLTF
CDR3 DNA: TGTGCCAGCAGCCAAGCGGGCAGGGCTGGGGCCAACGTCCTGACTTTC

D gene: NA
J gene: TRBJ2-7
CDR3 length: 13
V gene: TRBV5-4
clone size: many
CDR3 protein: CASSIGGPYEQYF
CDR3 DNA: TGTGCCAGCAGCATAGGGGGGCCCTACGAGCAGTACTTC

D gene: NA
J gene: TRBJ1-2
CDR3 length: 14
V gene: TRBV28
clone size: few
CDR3 protein: CASSSVDGPWGYTF
CDR3 DNA: TGTGCCAGCAGTTCGGTCGATGGGCCCTGGGGCTACACCTTC

D gene: NA
J gene: TRBJ2-5
CDR3 length: 13
V gene: TRBV7-2
clone size: few
CDR3 protein: CASSLVFQETQYF
CDR3 DNA: TGTGCCAGCAGCTTAGTATTCCAAGAGACCCAGTACTTC

D gene: TRBD2
J gene: TRBJ2-2
CDR3 length: 15
V gene: TRBV24-1
clone size: few
CDR3 protein: CATSGGGPNTGELFF
CDR3 DNA: TGTGCCACCAGTGGCGGGGGGCCGAACACCGGGGAGCTGTTTTTT

D gene: NA
J gene: TRBJ1-2
CDR3 length: 15
V gene: TRBV27
clone size: NA
CDR3 protein: CASKEGPPTNYGYTF
CDR3 DNA: TGTGCCAGCAAGGAGGGACCCCCTACTAACTATGGCTACACCTTC

D gene: NA
J gene: TRBJ1-6
CDR3 length: 12
V gene: TRBV28
clone size: few
CDR3 protein: CASSLSENPLHF
CDR3 DNA: TGTGCCAGCAGTTTATCGGAAAACCCCCTCCACTTT

D gene: TRBD1
J gene: TRBJ1-5
CDR3 length: 18
V gene: TRBV7-9
clone size: NA
CDR3 protein: CASSQEVGTGRISQPQHF
CDR3 DNA: TGTGCCAGCAGCCAGGAGGTCGGGACAGGGAGAATAAGTCAGCCCCAGCATTTT

D gene: NA
J gene: TRBJ2-1
CDR3 length: 15
V gene: TRBV5-6
clone size: few
CDR3 protein: CASSPRLSSYNEQFF
CDR3 DNA: TGTGCCAGCAGCCCTAGGTTGAGCTCCTACAATGAGCAGTTCTTC

D gene: TRBD1
J gene: TRBJ2-1
CDR3 length: 16
V gene: TRBV24-1
clone size: few
CDR3 protein: CATSDPPDRVNNEQFF
CDR3 DNA: TGTGCCACCAGTGATCCGCCGGACAGGGTAAACAATGAGCAGTTCTTC

D gene: NA
J gene: TRBJ1-5
CDR3 length: 15
V gene: TRBV6-2/TRBV6-3
clone size: NA
CDR3 protein: CASSYSRGSNQPQHF
CDR3 DNA: TGTGCCAGCAGTTACTCGCGGGGTAGCAATCAGCCCCAGCATTTT

D gene: NA
J gene: TRBJ2-1
CDR3 length: 13
V gene: TRBV7-9
clone size: many
CDR3 protein: CASSLTTNNEQFF
CDR3 DNA: TGTGCCAGCAGCCTAACGACCAACAATGAGCAGTTCTTC

D gene: NA
J gene: TRBJ2-1
CDR3 length: 18
V gene: TRBV20-1
clone size: few
CDR3 protein: CSARDEGESPSSYNEQFF
CDR3 DNA: TGCAGTGCTAGAGATGAGGGGGAGAGCCCCAGCTCCTACAATGAGCAGTTCTTC

D gene: TRBD2
J gene: TRBJ2-1
CDR3 length: 15
V gene: TRBV7-6
clone size: few
CDR3 protein: CASSSGGYLGNEQFF
CDR3 DNA: TGTGCCAGCAGTAGCGGGGGGTACTTAGGCAATGAGCAGTTCTTC

D gene: NA
J gene: TRBJ1-4
CDR3 length: 13
V gene: TRBV5-4
clone size: NA
CDR3 protein: CASTTYGGAKLFF
CDR3 DNA: TGTGCCAGCACCACTTACGGGGGGGCGAAACTGTTTTTT

D gene: TRBD1
J gene: TRBJ2-7
CDR3 length: 12
V gene: TRBV28
clone size: NA
CDR3 protein: CASSSRWDRRIF
CDR3 DNA: TGTGCCAGCAGTTCAAGATGGGACAGGAGAATTTTC

D gene: NA
J gene: TRBJ2-1
CDR3 length: 13
V gene: TRBV29-1
clone size: NA
CDR3 protein: CSVRAESYNEQFF
CDR3 DNA: TGCAGCGTTAGGGCAGAATCCTACAATGAGCAGTTCTTC

D gene: NA
J gene: TRBJ2-1
CDR3 length: 16
V gene: TRBV4-1
clone size: NA
CDR3 protein: CASSRREDSRVNEQFF
CDR3 DNA: TGCGCCAGCAGCCGCCGCGAGGACTCCCGGGTGAATGAGCAGTTCTTC

D gene: NA
J gene: TRBJ2-7
CDR3 length: 15
V gene: TRBV3-1
clone size: few
CDR3 protein: CASSQPGPLGYEQYF
CDR3 DNA: TGTGCCAGCAGCCAACCGGGACCGCTTGGCTACGAGCAGTACTTC

D gene: NA
J gene: TRBJ1-1
CDR3 length: 13
V gene: TRBV20-1
clone size: NA
CDR3 protein: CSARDPRDTEAFF
CDR3 DNA: TGCAGTGCTAGAGATCCCAGAGACACTGAAGCTTTCTTT

D gene: TRBD1
J gene: TRBJ2-7
CDR3 length: 12
V gene: TRBV25-1
clone size: NA
CDR3 protein: CASLDRGHEQYF
CDR3 DNA: TGTGCCAGCCTCGACAGGGGCCACGAGCAGTACTTC

D gene: NA
J gene: TRBJ2-7
CDR3 length: 12
V gene: TRBV6-5
clone size: NA
CDR3 protein: CASSRGKDEQYF
CDR3 DNA: TGTGCCAGCAGTCGAGGGAAGGACGAGCAGTACTTC

D gene: NA
J gene: TRBJ2-1
CDR3 length: 15
V gene: TRBV4-3
clone size: many
CDR3 protein: CASSQEAVTYNEQFF
CDR3 DNA: TGCGCCAGCAGCCAAGAGGCAGTTACCTACAATGAGCAGTTCTTC

D gene: NA
J gene: TRBJ1-1
CDR3 length: 15
V gene: TRBV6-5
clone size: few
CDR3 protein: CASSRRGGPSTEAFF
CDR3 DNA: TGTGCCAGCAGTCGTCGGGGGGGCCCGAGCACTGAAGCTTTCTTT

D gene: NA
J gene: TRBJ2-1
CDR3 length: 14
V gene: TRBV19
clone size: few
CDR3 protein: CASRVMDRDNEQFF
CDR3 DNA: TGTGCCAGTAGAGTCATGGACAGAGACAATGAGCAGTTCTTC

D gene: TRBD1
J gene: TRBJ2-2
CDR3 length: 15
V gene: TRBV5-4
clone size: NA
CDR3 protein: CASSLGQGAFGELFF
CDR3 DNA: TGTGCCAGCAGTCTGGGACAGGGGGCTTTTGGGGAGCTGTTTTTT

D gene: TRBD1
J gene: TRBJ2-5
CDR3 length: 12
V gene: TRBV7-2
clone size: NA
CDR3 protein: CASSLVGTGEYF
CDR3 DNA: TGTGCCAGCAGCTTAGTCGGGACAGGGGAGTACTTC

D gene: NA
J gene: TRBJ2-6
CDR3 length: 18
V gene: TRBV4-1
clone size: few
CDR3 protein: CASQVGLARAAGANVLTF
CDR3 DNA: TGCGCCAGCCAGGTCGGCCTAGCCCGGGCGGCTGGGGCCAACGTCCTGACTTTC

D gene: NA
J gene: TRBJ2-5
CDR3 length: 13
V gene: TRBV7-2
clone size: few
CDR3 protein: CASSLVYRETQYF
CDR3 DNA: TGTGCCAGCAGCTTAGTTTACCGGGAGACCCAGTACTTC

D gene: NA
J gene: TRBJ2-5
CDR3 length: 18
V gene: TRBV7-9
clone size: many
CDR3 protein: CASSFPRVPGPPGETQYF
CDR3 DNA: TGTGCCAGCAGCTTCCCACGAGTACCCGGGCCCCCGGGAGAGACCCAGTACTTC

D gene: TRBD1
J gene: TRBJ1-3
CDR3 length: 18
V gene: TRBV4-2
clone size: many
CDR3 protein: CASSRRLGQGVSGNTIYF
CDR3 DNA: TGTGCCAGCAGCCGAAGACTGGGACAGGGAGTCTCTGGAAACACCATATATTTT

D gene: NA
J gene: TRBJ2-5
CDR3 length: 15
V gene: TRBV11-2
clone size: few
CDR3 protein: CASSPTNNWGETQYF
CDR3 DNA: TGTGCCAGCAGCCCCACTAATAATTGGGGAGAGACCCAGTACTTC

D gene: TRBD1
J gene: TRBJ2-1
CDR3 length: 14
V gene: TRBV7-9
clone size: few
CDR3 protein: CAVPGQGSYNEQFF
CDR3 DNA: TGTGCCGTCCCGGGACAGGGCTCCTACAATGAGCAGTTCTTC

D gene: NA
J gene: TRBJ1-1
CDR3 length: 13
V gene: TRBV7-3
clone size: NA
CDR3 protein: CASSLMSATEAFF
CDR3 DNA: TGTGCCAGCAGCTTAATGTCGGCCACTGAAGCTTTCTTT

D gene: TRBD2
J gene: TRBJ2-3
CDR3 length: 14
V gene: TRBV27
clone size: NA
CDR3 protein: CASSYGRGTDTQYF
CDR3 DNA: TGTGCCAGCAGTTATGGGAGGGGCACCGATACGCAGTATTTT

D gene: NA
J gene: TRBJ1-5
CDR3 length: 14
V gene: TRBV2
clone size: once
CDR3 protein: CASSSYRVNQPQHF
CDR3 DNA: TGTGCCAGCAGTTCTTACAGGGTCAATCAGCCCCAGCATTTT

D gene: NA
J gene: TRBJ2-1
CDR3 length: 13
V gene: TRBV7-7
clone size: few
CDR3 protein: CASSPSTFNEQFF
CDR3 DNA: TGTGCCAGCAGCCCGTCGACCTTCAATGAGCAGTTCTTC

D gene: TRBD2
J gene: TRBJ2-4
CDR3 length: 16
V gene: TRBV4-3
clone size: few
CDR3 protein: CASSQDPPGLVSIQYF
CDR3 DNA: TGCGCCAGCAGCCAAGACCCCCCGGGACTAGTATCTATTCAGTACTTC

D gene: NA
J gene: TRBJ2-5
CDR3 length: 11
V gene: TRBV19
clone size: NA
CDR3 protein: CATGLRETQYF
CDR3 DNA: TGTGCCACTGGACTAAGAGAGACCCAGTACTTC